This entry lists 5 T cell receptor beta chains sequenced from one sample in a study of blood T cells in healthy people across ages. Primed by a sample-barcoded 5' primer and a J-beta primer mix, a second PCR proceeded for 7 to 11 cycles. TCRdb re-called the 5' RACE reads through MiXCR, storing one row per CDR3 protein. Here the sample spans some 1.5 million distinct CDR3 sequences, about 28% being singletons. Sequenced sample: blood. The receptor set was obtained from a woman aged 30 to 39 in good health.

Comments on this clonotype: A much larger clone is a single base away; this may be a read error. This sequence joins TRBV29-1 and TRBJ2-2; D is undetermined. V shed 7 bases and J shed 7 bases, with 7 bases lying between them. The germline V gene has CDR1 SQVTM and CDR2 ANQGSEA. This CDR3 is built from 10 residues. The CDR3 here is CSGGDGELFF. CDR3 in DNA: TGCAGCGGTGGGGACGGGGAGCTGTTTTTT.

This clonotype showed up just a few times. The chain combines TRBV4-1 with TRBJ2-4; the D gene is possibly TRBD2 (6 bases). Germline loops: CDR1 MGHRA, CDR2 YSYEKL. Trimming took 0 bases from V and 0 from J, leaving 18 bases between them. The CDR3 is 19 residues long. The CDR3 reads CASSQDRMGGPTAKNIQYF. The CDR3 bases are TGCGCCAGCAGCCAAGATCGGATGGGGGGACCAACAGCCAAAAACATTCAGTACTTC.

V and J are TRBV24-1 and TRBJ2-7, with D tentatively TRBD1 (5 bases). Germline values: CDR1 KGHDR, CDR2 SFDVKD. This CDR3 spans 15 amino acids. V lost 7 bases to trimming and J lost 1 base, with 16 bases between them. The CDR3 bases are TGTGCCACCAGGATCATCAGGGTTGGGTCCTACGAGCAGTACTTC. It yields the protein CATRIIRVGSYEQYF.

The chain recombines TRBV20-1 with TRBJ2-1; 11 bases are a match to TRBD2. CDR1 DFQATT and CDR2 SNEGSKA come from the germline V gene (reference sequence). V was clipped by 2 bases and J by 9 bases; unmatched bases: 9. The CDR3 runs to 15 residues. The CDR3 reads CSARPLAGDVGEQFF. The CDR3 nucleotides are TGCAGTGCTAGACCACTAGCGGGAGACGTAGGTGAGCAGTTCTTC.

On this clonotype: This may be a read error: a much more frequent sequence differs by one nucleotide. The chain combines TRBV29-1 with TRBJ2-5; D gene uncertain. This CDR3 contains 11 residues. Trimming cost V 5 bases and J 11 bases, with 15 bases left between them. Looked up from germline, CDR1 is SQVTM and CDR2 is ANQGSEA. In nucleotides, the CDR3 is TGCAGCGTTTTCTCCCTATTTGAGCAGTACTTC. It specifies CSVFSLFEQYF.